This is a list of T cell receptor beta chains from one sample in a study of cytomegalovirus exposure and HLA in healthy donors. This table comes from immunoSEQ multiplex PCR, and its TCRdb copy is limited to in-frame clones, with some not included. The sample has some 120,000 clones, approximately 80% seen once; the top ten hold under 5%. Specimen: PBMCs. All receptors derive from a woman in her thirties in good health and CMV-seronegative. The conserved cysteine and the conserved F or W are not part of the CDR3 here.

cdr3_aa j_call v_call
ASSESTGGPETQY TRBJ2-5 TRBV6-1
ASSRFRGQGRSGANVLT TRBJ2-6 TRBV7-8
ASSPRLAGGIEQF TRBJ2-1 TRBV5-1
ASSELTGGETQY TRBJ2-5 TRBV11-2
ASSHRDRGPRGNTEAF TRBJ1-1 TRBV18
ASSPGGTGPGNTIY TRBJ1-3 TRBV18
ASSDAGSNTGELF TRBJ2-2 TRBV6-1
ASREGTHQPQH TRBJ1-5 TRBV19
ATSRDGPTYNEQF TRBJ2-1 TRBV15
ASSETSGKLGEQF TRBJ2-1 TRBV25-1
ASSLEGGRTQF TRBJ2-1 TRBV7-2
ASSEYGGLAYEQY TRBJ2-7 TRBV6-1
ASARPSGRGSDTQY TRBJ2-3 TRBV28
ASSWDRGDRPYGYT TRBJ1-2 TRBV6-5
ASSLERGPERHGGGYT TRBJ1-2 TRBV5-1
ASSFSGVQIGNTIY TRBJ1-3 TRBV5-4
ASSQTGQGDSYEQY TRBJ2-7 TRBV14
ASSPQGESAGNTIY TRBJ1-3 TRBV4-1
ASSMRQYNEQF TRBJ2-1 TRBV19
ATSSYRGGGPQH TRBJ1-5 TRBV15
ASSLGPSHTGELF TRBJ2-2 TRBV5-1
ASSEEGTGWEPQH TRBJ1-5 TRBV2
ASSTRIGTDTQY TRBJ2-3 TRBV6-6
ASSFLQGAGQPQH TRBJ1-5 TRBV2
AIGGPSEEKLF TRBJ1-4 TRBV10-3
ASSLQPGTGIPGEQY TRBJ2-7 TRBV7-8
ASSEQQNTEAF TRBJ1-1 TRBV10-2
ASSPDGTSGTYEQY TRBJ2-7 TRBV7-2
ASSSTGGNTEAF TRBJ1-1 TRBV28
ASRTGGDTEAF TRBJ1-1 TRBV28
ASSKTLGRAGELF TRBJ2-2 TRBV7-9
ASSVLQGGDQPQH TRBJ1-5 TRBV6-6
AWTGGNGANVLT TRBJ2-6 TRBV30
ASSPGTVQYEQY TRBJ2-7 TRBV5-1
ASSQDGGITGELF TRBJ2-2 TRBV4-3
ASSIDPGTGGEQY . TRBV19
ASSPSEGTGANSPLH TRBJ1-6 TRBV18
ASGLGGNRDTIY TRBJ1-3 TRBV7-9
ASSVAGGADTQY TRBJ2-3 TRBV9
ASSETLGGRIYNEQF TRBJ2-1 TRBV25-1
ASSSELAGEQY TRBJ2-7 TRBV27
ASSDRGLGGSYT TRBJ1-2 TRBV6-6
ASSLEVGRTEETQY TRBJ2-5 TRBV7-3
ASSPLVGVKETQY TRBJ2-5 TRBV4-1
ASSPLGTSGSRRDTQY TRBJ2-3 TRBV18
ASSIFFRGGTEAF TRBJ1-1 TRBV19
ASSGAGQGQETQY TRBJ2-5 TRBV5-1
ASTTNRKGQGRPGYQETQY TRBJ2-5 TRBV27
ASRPSAGGPYEQY TRBJ2-7 TRBV28
ASSQELAGPTYEQY TRBJ2-7 TRBV4-3
ASRPTGTNTEAF TRBJ1-1 TRBV6-1
ASSLAGYEQY TRBJ2-7 TRBV14
ASSFGVASGRANEQF TRBJ2-1 TRBV5-4
ASRAGRGLNEKLF TRBJ1-4 TRBV2
ATSRGSGLAAIYNEQF TRBJ2-1 TRBV15
ASSGTGVGTEAF TRBJ1-1 TRBV19
ASSRGSTNTGELF TRBJ2-2 TRBV4-3
ASSLEGGASTDTQY TRBJ2-3 TRBV5-1